These 9 T cell receptor beta chains originate from one sample sequenced in a study of T cell responses to AZD1222 COVID-19 vaccine. Generated by immunoSEQ multiplex PCR, the TCRdb table keeps only in-frame clones and is missing some. The repertoire holds under 150,000 clones, with about 91% as singletons. Sequenced material: peripheral blood, taken on day 0 of AZD1222 vaccination. The receptors were sampled from an adult in good health.

This chain links TRBV5-1 with TRBJ2-3; D might be TRBD1 (5 bases). Deletions cut 0 bases from V and 6 bases from J, with 14 bases between. The CDR3 is made up of 15 amino acids. In germline, CDR1 is SGHRS, CDR2 YFSETQ. DNA for the CDR3: TGCGCCAGCAGCTTGGCTACCCGACAGTCGGATACGCAGTATTTT. Translating gives CASSLATRQSDTQYF.

This chain links TRBV5-4 with TRBJ2-7; no definite D call. The CDR3 is 14 residues long. In germline, CDR1 is SGHNT, CDR2 YYREEE (reference sequence). V was trimmed by 2 bases and J by 2 bases, leaving 11 bases between them. The CDR3 DNA reads as TGTGCCAGCAGCTTAAGGTCGGCTCCCTACGAGCAGTACTTC. Amino acids: CASSLRSAPYEQYF.

This chain connects TRBV6-5 to TRBJ1-1, with 9 bases that match TRBD1. CDR1 MNHEY and CDR2 SVGAGI come from the germline V gene. The CDR3 covers 13 residues. After removal of 4 bases from V and 4 bases from J, the junction contained 1 base not matched to a gene. This CDR3 reads CASSLTGGTEAFF. DNA for the CDR3: TGTGCCAGCAGTTTGACAGGGGGCACTGAAGCTTTCTTT.

This clone was observed a single time. V and J are TRBV6-5 and TRBJ1-4; D not certain. The V end was cut by 6 bases, the J end by 4 bases, with 9 bases between. CDR1 and CDR2 from the germline V gene are MNHEY and SVGAGI. The CDR3 is 13 residues long. CDR3 sequence (DNA): TGTGCCAGCAGGGGCTTATATAATGAAAAACTGTTTTTT. Translating it yields CASRGLYNEKLFF.

The chain couples TRBV9 to TRBJ1-4; 7 positions agree with TRBD1. The CDR3 has 14 residues. The J segment lost 7 bases and the V segment lost 2 bases, leaving 5 bases of the junction unmatched. Germline lookup yields CDR1 SGDLS and CDR2 YYNGEE. The CDR3 is CASSVGQQAEKLFF. The CDR3 nucleotides are TGTGCCAGCAGCGTGGGACAGCAGGCTGAAAAACTGTTTTTT.

This rearrangement joins TRBV5-1 to TRBJ2-3, with D perhaps TRBD1 (6 bases). Deletions cut 3 bases from V and 0 bases from J, with 11 bases between. CDR3 length equals 15 residues. CDR1 is SGHRS and CDR2 is YFSETQ in the germline V gene. CDR3 bases: TGCGCCAGCAGCTCTGGGGGACATAGCACAGATACGCAGTATTTT. It is translated as CASSSGGHSTDTQYF.

V is TRBV6-7 and J is TRBJ2-7; D is unresolved. TRBV6-7 is given ORF status, its function remaining uncertain. The CDR3 has 20 residues. Trimming removed 2 bases at V and 2 bases at J, with 28 bases between. CDR3 DNA sequence: TGTGCCAGCAGTTACCCAAAGGCCCGAGGTCGGCCAATTTTACCCTACGAGCAGTACTTC. This gives the protein CASSYPKARGRPILPYEQYF.

The chain has TRBV12-3 or TRBV12-4 and TRBJ1-1, with D uncertain. Trimming took 4 bases from V and 0 from J, leaving 6 bases between them. The CDR3 contains 13 residues. The CDR3 region has the DNA TGTGCCAGCAGTTCCAGAATGAACACTGAAGCTTTCTTT. The encoded protein is CASSSRMNTEAFF.

The gene calls are TRBV3-1 (or the pseudogene TRBV3-2) and TRBJ2-5; 10 bases match TRBD2. The length of the CDR3 is 18 residues. V was pared by 7 bases and J by 5 bases, with 19 bases of the junction left unmatched. Germline CDR1 and CDR2: LGHDT and YNNKEL (reference sequence). The CDR3 DNA reads TGTGCCAGCACCTGGGGGCTAGCGGGGGCCCGGCGGATGGAGACCCAGTACTTC. Its protein is CASTWGLAGARRMETQYF.